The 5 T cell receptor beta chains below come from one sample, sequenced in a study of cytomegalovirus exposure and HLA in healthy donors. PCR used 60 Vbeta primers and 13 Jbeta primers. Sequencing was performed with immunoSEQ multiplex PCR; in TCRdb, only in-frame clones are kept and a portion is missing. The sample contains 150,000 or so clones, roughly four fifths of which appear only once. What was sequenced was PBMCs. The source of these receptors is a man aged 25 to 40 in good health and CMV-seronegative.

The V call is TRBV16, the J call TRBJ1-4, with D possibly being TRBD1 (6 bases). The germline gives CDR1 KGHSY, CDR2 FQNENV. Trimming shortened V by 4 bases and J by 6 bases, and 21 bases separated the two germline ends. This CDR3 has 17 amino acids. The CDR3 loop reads CASSPLMDRLTDEKLFF. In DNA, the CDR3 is TGTGCCAGCAGCCCTCTCATGGACAGACTAACGGATGAAAAACTGTTTTTT.

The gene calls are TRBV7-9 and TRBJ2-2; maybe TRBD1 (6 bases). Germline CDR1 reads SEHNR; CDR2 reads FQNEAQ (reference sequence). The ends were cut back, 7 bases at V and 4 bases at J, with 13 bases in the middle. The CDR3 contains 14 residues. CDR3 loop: CASTKQGLTGELFF. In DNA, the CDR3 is TGTGCCAGCACGAAACAGGGTCTCACCGGGGAGCTGTTTTTT.

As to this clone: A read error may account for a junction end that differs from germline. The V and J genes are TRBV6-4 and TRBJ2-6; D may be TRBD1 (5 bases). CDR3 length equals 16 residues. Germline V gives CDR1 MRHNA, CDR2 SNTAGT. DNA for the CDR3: TGTGCCAGCAGTGTAAGCGATACGTCTGGGGCCAACGGCCTGACTTTC. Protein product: CASSVSDTSGANGLTF.

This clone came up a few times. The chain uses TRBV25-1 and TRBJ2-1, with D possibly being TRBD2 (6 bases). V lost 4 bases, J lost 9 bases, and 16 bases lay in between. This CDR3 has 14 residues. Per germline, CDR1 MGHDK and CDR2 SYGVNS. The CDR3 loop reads CASSASGGNGEQFF. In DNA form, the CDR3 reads TGTGCCAGCAGTGCCTCCGGGGGAAACGGTGAGCAGTTCTTC.

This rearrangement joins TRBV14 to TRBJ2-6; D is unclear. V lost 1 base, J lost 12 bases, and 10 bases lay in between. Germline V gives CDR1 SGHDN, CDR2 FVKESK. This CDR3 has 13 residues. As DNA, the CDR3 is TGTGCCAGCAGCCAAGCGACATCCTCCGTCCTGACTTTC. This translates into CASSQATSSVLTF.